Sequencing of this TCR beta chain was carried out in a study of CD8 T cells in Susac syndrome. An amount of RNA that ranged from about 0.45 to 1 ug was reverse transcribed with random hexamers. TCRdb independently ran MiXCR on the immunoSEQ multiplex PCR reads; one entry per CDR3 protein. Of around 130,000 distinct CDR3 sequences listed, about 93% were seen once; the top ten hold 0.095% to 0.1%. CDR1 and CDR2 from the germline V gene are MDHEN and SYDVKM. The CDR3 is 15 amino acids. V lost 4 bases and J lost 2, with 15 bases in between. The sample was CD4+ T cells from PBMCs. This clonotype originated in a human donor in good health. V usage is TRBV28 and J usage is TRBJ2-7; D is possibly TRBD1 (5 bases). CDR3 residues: CASSSVQGTPYEQYF. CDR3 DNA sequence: TGTGCCAGCAGTTCTGTTCAGGGTACCCCCTACGAGCAGTACTTC. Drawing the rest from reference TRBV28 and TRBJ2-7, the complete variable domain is DVKVTQSSRYLVKRTGEKVFLECVQDMDHENMFWYRQDPGLGLRLIYFSYDVKMKEKGDIPEGYSVSREKKERFSLILESASTNQTSMYLCASSSVQGTPYEQYFGPGTRLTVT.